The text below deals with one T cell receptor beta chain. Its target is not known. Arm-PCR of CDR3 regions with iRepertoire HTBI primers generated TCR beta libraries. Study processing details: Sample data revealed fewer than 70 TRBV and more than 13 TRBJ segments. TCRdb re-derived calls from the multiplex PCR reads in MiXCR, one entry per CDR3 protein. The V and J calls here are based on TCRdb, not the publication. The table records fewer than 400,000 distinct CDR3 sequences, 15% to 20% of them present only once. The CDR3 has 16 amino acids. V lost 1 base, J lost 7 bases, and 19 bases lay in between. From germline, CDR1 is LGHDT and CDR2 YNNKEL (reference sequence). Time point reported: newly diagnosed GD, antithyroid drugs for less than 3 months. The TCR library used RNA extracted from PBMCs. This entry is derived from a study of regulatory T cells in long-lasting Graves disease. Whole-study results and caveats: Sample size, which was small, may have reduced accuracy. Public clonotype sharing was higher in persistent than newly diagnosed patients. Persistent Graves' disease cases displayed lower TCR diversity than newly diagnosed ones.

V gene TRBV3-1 combines with J gene TRBJ1-2; D gene uncertain. The TCR was taken from a female donor with Graves disease. This specimen consisted of peripheral blood mononuclear cells (PBMCs), obtained at new diagnosis, from a patient treated with antithyroid drugs. CDR3 in amino acids: CASSQVVSSRIFGYTF. CDR3 sequence (DNA): TGTGCCAGCAGCCAAGTAGTCAGTAGTAGAATTTTTGGCTACACCTTC.